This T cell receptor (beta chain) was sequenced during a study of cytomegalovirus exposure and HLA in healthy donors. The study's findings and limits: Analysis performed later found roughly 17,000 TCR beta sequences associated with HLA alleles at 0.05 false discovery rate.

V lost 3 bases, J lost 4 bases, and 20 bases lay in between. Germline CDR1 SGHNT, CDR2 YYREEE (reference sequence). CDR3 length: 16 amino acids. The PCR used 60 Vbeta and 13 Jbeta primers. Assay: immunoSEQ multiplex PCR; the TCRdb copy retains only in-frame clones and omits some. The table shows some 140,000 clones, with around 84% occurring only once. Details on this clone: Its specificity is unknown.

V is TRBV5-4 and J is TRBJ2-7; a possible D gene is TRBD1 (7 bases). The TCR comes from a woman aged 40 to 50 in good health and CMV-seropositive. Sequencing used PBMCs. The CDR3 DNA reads TGTGCCAGCAGCTCCCAGTTGGGGGGACAGAATTACGAGCAGTACTTC. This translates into CASSSQLGGQNYEQYF. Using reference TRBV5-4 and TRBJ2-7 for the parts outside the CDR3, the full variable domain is ETGVTQSPTHLIKTRGQQVTLRCSSQSGHNTVSWYQQALGQGPQFIFQYYREEENGRGNFPPRFSGLQFPNYSSELNVNALELDDSALYLCASSSQLGGQNYEQYFGPGTRLTVT.